Sequencing of this TCR beta chain was carried out in a study of T cell changes during pregnancy in multiple sclerosis. Assay used: immunoSEQ multiplex PCR; TCRdb lists only in-frame clones, some missing. This sample has around 77,000 clones, with around 94% found just once. Trimming at V came to 6 bases and at J to 3 bases, leaving 11 bases not matched to a gene. The CDR3 covers 16 residues. Per the germline V gene, CDR1 is LNHDA and CDR2 is SQIVND (reference sequence). The TCR originated in a female donor with multiple sclerosis, enrolled in a pregnancy study. J is TRBJ2-7 and V is TRBV19, with 10 bases identical to TRBD1. The sample was peripheral blood, taken in the third trimester of pregnancy. The CDR3 spells CASSLARDRGIYEQYF. CDR3 coding DNA: TGTGCCAGTAGCCTCGCCCGGGACAGGGGAATCTACGAGCAGTACTTC. Full variable domain (outside the CDR3, taken from reference TRBV19 and TRBJ2-7): DGGITQSPKYLFRKEGQNVTLSCEQNLNHDAMYWYRQDPGQGLRLIYYSQIVNDFQKGDIAEGYSVSREKKESFPLTVTSAQKNPTAFYLCASSLARDRGIYEQYFGPGTRLTVT.